This T cell receptor beta chain was identified during a study of cytomegalovirus exposure and HLA in healthy donors. The study's findings and limits: HLA restriction was apparent for most CMV-associated TCR beta chains in a later analysis. Most subjects' HLA-A and HLA-B alleles were reportedly predicted from TCR beta sequences. In vitro data verified a few CMV-associated chains as specific for CMV antigens.

PCR involved 60 Vbeta and 13 Jbeta primers. Data came from immunoSEQ multiplex PCR; TCRdb stores just in-frame clones and leaves some out. The data hold roughly 110,000 clones, with approximately 80% observed a single time. The CDR3 contains 13 residues. Germline assignment: CDR1 SGHTA and CDR2 FQGNSA. V gave up 7 bases and J gave up 2 bases, with 12 bases separating them. The table lists this clone with a few counts. What it binds is not known. This TCR was recovered from a woman between 40 and 50 years old in good health and CMV-seropositive. Sequenced material: PBMCs. This chain uses TRBV7-2 with TRBJ2-7, with D unresolved. As DNA, the CDR3 is TGTGCCAGCACGGTGGTCTTCGCCTACGAGCAGTACTTC. Translating gives CASTVVFAYEQYF.